Below, 12 T cell receptor beta chains from the same sample are listed, as sequenced in a study of post-analysis software for immune sequencing data. Study-wide results and caveats: Five or six TRBV segments were more frequent in patients than controls; TRBV5-6, TRBV5-1 and TRBV20-1 belonged to this group.

These TCRs' antigens remain unknown. The library was made from cDNA and included unique molecular identifiers. MiXCR, applied by TCRdb to the PCR reads, yields one record per CDR3 protein. In the table there are approximately 630,000 distinct CDR3 sequences, about 60% of which are singletons. Sequencing used blood. Receptors were obtained from a girl aged 2-9 years with multiple sclerosis.

The genes are TRBV5-1 and TRBJ2-1; 14 bases map to TRBD2. The length of the CDR3 is 15 residues. The J segment lost 10 bases and the V segment lost 8 bases, leaving 11 bases of the junction unmatched. CDR1 and CDR2 from the germline V gene are SGHRS and YFSETQ. The CDR3 sequence is CASRVGTSGSGEQFF. The CDR3 DNA reads as TGCGCCAGTAGGGTTGGGACTAGCGGGAGCGGCGAGCAGTTCTTC.

The chain is built from TRBV7-2 and TRBJ2-7; D tentatively fits TRBD1 or TRBD2 (5 bases each). The end of the DNA fits TRBJ2-5 better, so the J call may be wrong. CDR1 is SGHTA, CDR2 FQGNSA, per germline. The CDR3 loop spans 16 amino acids. The CDR3 DNA is TGTGCCAGCAGCTTGACTCGGGGCGCTGGAGTGGGGACCCAGTACTTC. It codes for CASSLTRGAGVGTQYF.

V and J are TRBV20-1 and TRBJ1-2; no definite D call. Trimming took off 1 base at V and 3 bases at J, with 12 bases between the two ends. The CDR3 is made up of 14 amino acids. Germline values: CDR1 DFQATT, CDR2 SNEGSKA (reference sequence). In DNA, the CDR3 is TGCAGTGCTAGAGCCTCTCCACGGGACTATGGCTACACCTTC. Translated: CSARASPRDYGYTF.

V and J are TRBV7-2 and TRBJ2-3; the match to TRBD2 covers 7 bases. In germline, CDR1 is SGHTA, CDR2 FQGNSA. V dropped 4 bases and J dropped 0; count of bases not matched to a gene: 4. The CDR3 covers 15 residues. CDR3 coding DNA: TGTGCCAGCAGCTCCGGTAGCGGGAGCACAGATACGCAGTATTTT. Translation gives CASSSGSGSTDTQYF. The whole variable domain, filled in from reference TRBV7-2 and TRBJ2-3, reads GAGVSQSPSNKVTEKGKDVELRCDPISGHTALYWYRQSLGQGLEFLIYFQGNSAPDKSGLPSDRFSAERTGGSVSTLTIQRTQQEDSAVYLCASSSGSGSTDTQYFGPGTRLTVL.

The chain carries TRBV29-1 and TRBJ2-5, with D possibly being TRBD1 (6 bases). The CDR3 extends over 16 amino acids. The V gene lost 7 bases and the J gene lost 3 bases, with 24 bases spanning the gap. From germline, CDR1 is SQVTM and CDR2 ANQGSEA. This CDR3 reads CSANADSGSLEETQYF. As DNA, the CDR3 is TGCAGCGCCAACGCGGACAGTGGGAGCCTTGAAGAGACCCAGTACTTC.

This chain links TRBV2 with TRBJ2-1; the D is unclear. The CDR3 is 16 amino acids. Germline loops: CDR1 SNHLY, CDR2 FYNNEI. Deletions cut 4 bases from V and 0 bases from J, with 13 bases between. CDR3: CASSVFGTSSYNEQFF. CDR3 sequence (DNA): TGTGCCAGCAGTGTGTTCGGCACGAGCTCCTACAATGAGCAGTTCTTC. The entire variable domain, with the rest obtained from reference TRBV2 and TRBJ2-1, is as follows: EPEVTQTPSHQVTQMGQEVILRCVPISNHLYFYWYRQILGQKVEFLVSFYNNEISEKSEIFDDQFSVERPDGSNFTLKIRSTKLEDSAMYFCASSVFGTSSYNEQFFGPGTRLTVL.

The chain links TRBV6-5 to TRBJ2-4, with 8 bases identical to TRBD2. This CDR3 has 15 amino acids. J was trimmed by 13 bases and V by 4 bases; bases with no gene match: 15. Germline CDR1 is MNHEY and CDR2 is SVGAGI. The CDR3 coding sequence is TGTGCCAGCAGTTCCCCCCCCAGCGGGAGCGGTGAGCAGTACTTC. This gives the protein CASSSPPSGSGEQYF.

The chain combines TRBV7-2 with TRBJ2-1; TRBD2 aligns across 14 bases. Germline CDR1 SGHTA, CDR2 FQGNSA. Trimming at V came to 5 bases and at J to 8 bases, leaving 11 bases not matched to a gene. The CDR3 length is 17 residues. CDR3 nucleotides: TGTGCCAGCAGCCGCCCGGGACTAGCGGGAGCGGGGGATGAGCAGTTCTTC. It specifies CASSRPGLAGAGDEQFF.

The chain employs TRBV7-2 and TRBJ1-2; D unresolved. CDR3 length equals 14 residues. V was trimmed by 1 base and J by 4 bases, leaving 10 bases between them. The germline V gene has CDR1 SGHTA and CDR2 FQGNSA. CDR3 nucleotide sequence: TGTGCCAGCAGCTTAGTGCCAGCGTCCTATGGCTACACCTTC. Its translation: CASSLVPASYGYTF.

This rearrangement joins TRBV9 to TRBJ2-1; TRBD1 might be the D (5 bases). The V end was cut by 2 bases, the J end by 4 bases, with 10 bases between. The CDR3 contains 14 residues. Germline values: CDR1 SGDLS, CDR2 YYNGEE. Here the CDR3 DNA reads TGTGCCAGCAGCGTGACAGCTTTTTACAATGAGCAGTTCTTC. It encodes CASSVTAFYNEQFF.

This rearrangement joins TRBV14 to TRBJ2-7, with a weak D call TRBD2 (6 bases). Per germline, CDR1 SGHDN and CDR2 FVKESK. This CDR3 has 15 amino acids. V was pared by 0 bases and J by 2 bases, with 11 bases between. The CDR3 DNA follows: TGTGCCAGCAGCCAAGAAGACGGGGGTCCCTACGAGCAGTACTTC. It encodes CASSQEDGGPYEQYF. The full variable domain, with the rest looked up from reference TRBV14 and TRBJ2-7, is EAGVTQFPSHSVIEKGQTVTLRCDPISGHDNLYWYRRVMGKEIKFLLHFVKESKQDESGMPNNRFLAERTGGTYSTLKVQPAELEDSGVYFCASSQEDGGPYEQYFGPGTRLTVT.

The chain carries TRBV6-2 or TRBV6-3 and TRBJ1-2, with unresolved D. Germline CDR1 is MNHEY and CDR2 is SVGEGT. This CDR3 comprises 16 residues. Trimming removed 0 bases from V and 8 bases from J, with 19 bases in between. CDR3 nucleotide sequence: TGTGCCAGCAGTTACTCGTCATGGGATCCGGGGAGAGGCTACACCTTC. It codes for CASSYSSWDPGRGYTF.